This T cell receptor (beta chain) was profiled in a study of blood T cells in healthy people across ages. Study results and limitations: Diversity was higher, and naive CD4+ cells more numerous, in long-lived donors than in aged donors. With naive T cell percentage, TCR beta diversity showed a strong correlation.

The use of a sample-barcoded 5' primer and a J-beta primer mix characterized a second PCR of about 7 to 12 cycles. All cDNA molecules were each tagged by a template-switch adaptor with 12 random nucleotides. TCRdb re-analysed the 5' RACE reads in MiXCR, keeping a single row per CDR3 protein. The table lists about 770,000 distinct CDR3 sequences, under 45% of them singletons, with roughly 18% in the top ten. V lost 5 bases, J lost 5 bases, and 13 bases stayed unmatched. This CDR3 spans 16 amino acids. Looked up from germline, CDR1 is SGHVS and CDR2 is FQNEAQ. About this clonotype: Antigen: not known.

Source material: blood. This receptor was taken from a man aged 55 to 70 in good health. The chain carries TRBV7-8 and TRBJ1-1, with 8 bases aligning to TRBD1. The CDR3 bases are TGTGCCAGCAGCGGGGACAGGAAGAGGGTGATAACTGAAGCTTTCTTT. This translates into CASSGDRKRVITEAFF.